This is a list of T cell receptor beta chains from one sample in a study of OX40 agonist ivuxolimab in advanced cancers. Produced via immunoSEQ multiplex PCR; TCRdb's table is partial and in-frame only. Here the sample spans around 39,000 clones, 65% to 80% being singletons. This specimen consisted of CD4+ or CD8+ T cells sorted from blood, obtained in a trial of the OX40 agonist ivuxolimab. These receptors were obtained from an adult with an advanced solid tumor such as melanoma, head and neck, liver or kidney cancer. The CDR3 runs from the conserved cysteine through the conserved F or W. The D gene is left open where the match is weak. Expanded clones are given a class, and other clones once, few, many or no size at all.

CDR3nt: TGTGCCAGCAGCCAAGATCACCCTAGCTGGGACGAGCAGTACTTC; CDR3aa: CASSQDHPSWDEQYF; d_gene: -; v_gene: TRBV14; abundance: -; j_gene: TRBJ2-7
CDR3nt: TGTGCCAGCAGTTTAGATCGGCTGGGCTGGAATGAGCAGTTCTTC; CDR3aa: CASSLDRLGWNEQFF; d_gene: -; v_gene: TRBV27; abundance: -; j_gene: TRBJ2-1
CDR3nt: TGTGCCAGCAGCTTAGCACAGGGAAGGGAGACCCAGTACTTC; CDR3aa: CASSLAQGRETQYF; d_gene: -; v_gene: TRBV13; abundance: -; j_gene: TRBJ2-5
CDR3nt: TGTGCCAGCAGTGAAGAGCTGGCAGGCACAGATACGCAGTATTTT; CDR3aa: CASSEELAGTDTQYF; d_gene: -; v_gene: TRBV6-1; abundance: -; j_gene: TRBJ2-3
CDR3nt: TGTGCCAGCTCTCCCGGACAGTATCAGCCCCAGCATTTT; CDR3aa: CASSPGQYQPQHF; d_gene: -; v_gene: TRBV18; abundance: -; j_gene: TRBJ1-5
CDR3nt: TGTGCCAGTTCTTCTCTAGCGGGGGGGATCACAGATACGCAGTATTTT; CDR3aa: CASSSLAGGITDTQYF; d_gene: TRBD2; v_gene: TRBV19; abundance: -; j_gene: TRBJ2-3
CDR3nt: TGTGCCAGCAGGAGGGCGGGCGGGGAGCTGTTTTTT; CDR3aa: CASRRAGGELFF; d_gene: -; v_gene: TRBV2; abundance: -; j_gene: TRBJ2-2
CDR3nt: TGTGCCAGTAGTACAAGTCCCGGGACGGTTATGAACACTGAAGCTTTCTTT; CDR3aa: CASSTSPGTVMNTEAFF; d_gene: -; v_gene: TRBV19; abundance: -; j_gene: TRBJ1-1
CDR3nt: TGCGCCAGCAGCCAAGATCTCTGGACAGACTCCTACGAGCAGTACTTC; CDR3aa: CASSQDLWTDSYEQYF; d_gene: -; v_gene: TRBV4-1; abundance: -; j_gene: TRBJ2-7
CDR3nt: TGTGCCAGCAGCCAAGCGTGGCAGGGGTACACAGATACGCAGTATTTT; CDR3aa: CASSQAWQGYTDTQYF; d_gene: -; v_gene: TRBV7-9; abundance: -; j_gene: TRBJ2-3
CDR3nt: TGTGCCAGCACCCTGGAGCCTCTGCTGAACACTGAAGCTTTCTTT; CDR3aa: CASTLEPLLNTEAFF; d_gene: -; v_gene: TRBV5-4; abundance: -; j_gene: TRBJ1-1
CDR3nt: TGTGCCAGCAGGGACGAAATTGAAGAGACCCAGTACTTC; CDR3aa: CASRDEIEETQYF; d_gene: -; v_gene: TRBV25-1; abundance: -; j_gene: TRBJ2-5
CDR3nt: TGTGCCAGCAGTGACCTTTGGACTAACCTAGATTCACCCCTCCACTTT; CDR3aa: CASSDLWTNLDSPLHF; d_gene: -; v_gene: TRBV6-1; abundance: -; j_gene: TRBJ1-6
CDR3nt: TGTGCCAGCAGCCCCGGGACTAGCTTCTACGAGCAGTACTTC; CDR3aa: CASSPGTSFYEQYF; d_gene: TRBD2; v_gene: TRBV7-6; abundance: -; j_gene: TRBJ2-7
CDR3nt: TGTGCCATCAGGGGGGGCCTTGACAATGAGCAGTTCTTC; CDR3aa: CAIRGGLDNEQFF; d_gene: -; v_gene: TRBV10-3; abundance: few; j_gene: TRBJ2-1
CDR3nt: TGTGCCAGCAGCTTAACCGGGGGTCTCGCAGATACGCAGTATTTT; CDR3aa: CASSLTGGLADTQYF; d_gene: -; v_gene: TRBV7-3; abundance: few; j_gene: TRBJ2-3
CDR3nt: TGTGCCAGCAGCTTGTTAACAGGGAGGGACTATGGCTACACCTTC; CDR3aa: CASSLLTGRDYGYTF; d_gene: -; v_gene: TRBV5-8; abundance: -; j_gene: TRBJ1-2
CDR3nt: TGTGCCAGCGGCGACTTGTACCAAGAGACCCAGTACTTC; CDR3aa: CASGDLYQETQYF; d_gene: -; v_gene: TRBV2; abundance: -; j_gene: TRBJ2-5
CDR3nt: TGTGCCAGCAACCGGGCCGACTATGGCTACACCTTC; CDR3aa: CASNRADYGYTF; d_gene: -; v_gene: TRBV2; abundance: -; j_gene: TRBJ1-2
CDR3nt: TGCAGCGTTGAAGAAGGCAGGGGAAGATCGGGCGAGACCCAGTACTTC; CDR3aa: CSVEEGRGRSGETQYF; d_gene: -; v_gene: TRBV29-1; abundance: -; j_gene: TRBJ2-5
CDR3nt: TGCGCCAGCAGCTTGGGACAGCTGGACTATGGCTACACCTTC; CDR3aa: CASSLGQLDYGYTF; d_gene: -; v_gene: TRBV5-1; abundance: -; j_gene: TRBJ1-2
CDR3nt: TGTGCCAGCAGCTTACACGGGGGGGCCTACAATGAGCAGTTCTTC; CDR3aa: CASSLHGGAYNEQFF; d_gene: TRBD2; v_gene: TRBV11-2; abundance: -; j_gene: TRBJ2-1
CDR3nt: TGTGCCAGCAGCTCCGGGACAGGGGTCACTGAAGCTTTCTTT; CDR3aa: CASSSGTGVTEAFF; d_gene: TRBD1; v_gene: TRBV7-9; abundance: -; j_gene: TRBJ1-1
CDR3nt: TGTGCAGGTTCCAACCTTCTACGGGAGCAGTACTTC; CDR3aa: CAGSNLLREQYF; d_gene: -; v_gene: TRBV12-2; abundance: -; j_gene: TRBJ2-7
CDR3nt: TGTGCCAGCAGCTTGGCGCGGGGTAATACTGAAGCTTTCTTT; CDR3aa: CASSLARGNTEAFF; d_gene: -; v_gene: TRBV5-8; abundance: -; j_gene: TRBJ1-1
CDR3nt: TGCGCCAGCAGCGTGAACTATGGATCCGAACCCCAGCATTTT; CDR3aa: CASSVNYGSEPQHF; d_gene: -; v_gene: TRBV5-1; abundance: -; j_gene: TRBJ1-5
CDR3nt: TGCAGCGTTGACGGGATTAAATCCTACAATGAGCAGTTCTTC; CDR3aa: CSVDGIKSYNEQFF; d_gene: -; v_gene: TRBV29-1; abundance: -; j_gene: TRBJ2-1
CDR3nt: TGCGCCAGCAGCTTACGTTTAGCAGGGGACGAGGAGCTGTTTTTT; CDR3aa: CASSLRLAGDEELFF; d_gene: -; v_gene: TRBV5-1; abundance: once; j_gene: TRBJ2-2
CDR3nt: TGTGCCAGCAGTGAAGCGAGGCAGCCCTCCTATAATTCACCCCTCCACTTT; CDR3aa: CASSEARQPSYNSPLHF; d_gene: -; v_gene: TRBV2; abundance: -; j_gene: TRBJ1-6